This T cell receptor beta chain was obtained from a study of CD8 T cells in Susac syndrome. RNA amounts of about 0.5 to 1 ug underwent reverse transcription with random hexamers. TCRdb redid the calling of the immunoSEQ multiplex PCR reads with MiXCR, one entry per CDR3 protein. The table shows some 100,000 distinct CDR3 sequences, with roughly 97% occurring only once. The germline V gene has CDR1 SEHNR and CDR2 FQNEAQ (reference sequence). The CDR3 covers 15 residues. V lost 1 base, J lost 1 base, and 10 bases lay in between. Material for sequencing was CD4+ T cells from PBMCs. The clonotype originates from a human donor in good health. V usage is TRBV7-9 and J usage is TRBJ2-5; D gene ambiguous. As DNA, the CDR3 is TGTGCCAGCAGCTTAGAACTGCTGCTCCAAGAGACCCAGTACTTC. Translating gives CASSLELLLQETQYF.